A single T cell receptor (beta chain) is shown here with its context. Antigen specificity is unknown. Germline V CDR1 and CDR2: MDHEN, SYDVKM. Trimming stripped 1 base from V and 6 bases from J, with 12 bases between. CDR3 length equals 15 residues. It was with 60 Vbeta and 13 Jbeta primers that the PCR ran. Assay used: immunoSEQ multiplex PCR; TCRdb lists only in-frame clones, some missing. Of about 110,000 clones in the sample, about 83% were seen once. The data are from a study of cytomegalovirus exposure and HLA in healthy donors. Turning to the study itself: Roughly 180 million T cells yielded approximately 100 million unique TCR beta sequences, as an earlier analysis found.

Study outcomes and limitations: Available immune exposure information was restricted to CMV serostatus only. Rarity marked most TCR sequences, yet some public TCRs occurred in many donors.

The chain combines TRBV28 with TRBJ1-4; D gene unclear. The clonotype originates from a female donor in good health and CMV-seropositive. Sequenced input: PBMCs. The CDR3 DNA is TGTGCCAGCAGTTTATCGGGAGCAAACCATGAAAAACTGTTTTTT. This encodes CASSLSGANHEKLFF.